This T cell receptor (beta chain) was sequenced during a study of OX40 agonist ivuxolimab in advanced cancers. Study-wide context: Patients achieving partial responses numbered three: one hepatocellular carcinoma case and two cutaneous melanoma cases. Study-level points and caveats: With doses of 0.1 to 3.0 mg/kg, CD4+ and CD8+ blood T cells had undergone clonal expansion by week 6. Researchers did not establish what antigens the expanded peripheral T cells target. It was also the case that some nonresponders had low normalized T-cell clonal expansion.

V was shortened by 6 bases and J by 7 bases, with 19 bases between the two germline ends. This CDR3 is 14 amino acids long. Germline V CDR1 and CDR2: MNHEY, SMNVEV (reference sequence). This clone was seen just once. The antigen is undetermined. The repertoire was sequenced with immunoSEQ multiplex PCR; TCRdb's copy has only in-frame clones and lacks some. The sample lists 15,000 to 20,000 clones; around 88% were seen once. This receptor was taken from an adult with an advanced solid tumor such as melanoma, head and neck, liver or kidney cancer. This sample comprised CD4+ or CD8+ T cells sorted from blood, obtained in a trial of the OX40 agonist ivuxolimab. V and J are TRBV27 and TRBJ2-7, with D perhaps TRBD1 or TRBD2 (5 bases each). CDR3 DNA: TGTGCCAGCAGGACCGGGACCCACTCTCGAGAGCAGTACTTC. It specifies CASRTGTHSREQYF.